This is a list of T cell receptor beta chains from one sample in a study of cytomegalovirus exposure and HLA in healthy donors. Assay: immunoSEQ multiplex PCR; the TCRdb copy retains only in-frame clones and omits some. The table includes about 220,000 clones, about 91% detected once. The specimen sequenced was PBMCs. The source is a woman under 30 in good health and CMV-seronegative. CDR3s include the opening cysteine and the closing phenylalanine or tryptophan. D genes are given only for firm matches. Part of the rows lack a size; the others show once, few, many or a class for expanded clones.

CDR3 protein: CASSLEGDPNEKLFF
CDR3 DNA: TGTGCCAGCAGCTTGGAGGGAGACCCAAATGAAAAACTGTTTTTT
V gene: TRBV5-4
clone size: many
J gene: TRBJ1-4
D gene: .

CDR3 protein: CASSPRTGDTGELFF
CDR3 DNA: TGCGCCAGCAGCCCCCGAACAGGGGACACCGGGGAGCTGTTTTTT
V gene: TRBV4-3
clone size: .
J gene: TRBJ2-2
D gene: TRBD1

CDR3 protein: CASSQVQREGRAKNIQYF
CDR3 DNA: TGCGCCAGCAGCCAAGTTCAGCGGGAGGGCCGAGCCAAAAACATTCAGTACTTC
V gene: TRBV4-1
clone size: .
J gene: TRBJ2-4
D gene: TRBD2

CDR3 protein: CASCRGRYTGELFF
CDR3 DNA: TGCGCCAGCTGCAGGGGACGGTACACCGGGGAGCTGTTTTTT
V gene: TRBV10-2
clone size: .
J gene: TRBJ2-2
D gene: .

CDR3 protein: CAWSNSGAVGETQYF
CDR3 DNA: TGTGCCTGGAGTAATTCTGGGGCCGTCGGAGAGACCCAGTACTTC
V gene: TRBV30
clone size: .
J gene: TRBJ2-5
D gene: .

CDR3 protein: CASSWTGGADQPQHF
CDR3 DNA: TGTGCCAGCAGTTGGACAGGGGGCGCGGATCAGCCCCAGCATTTT
V gene: TRBV27
clone size: .
J gene: TRBJ1-5
D gene: TRBD1

CDR3 protein: CASSEAPAGANVLTF
CDR3 DNA: TGTGCCAGCAGTGAAGCCCCGGCTGGGGCCAACGTCCTGACTTTC
V gene: TRBV2
clone size: .
J gene: TRBJ2-6
D gene: .

CDR3 protein: CASRPGLAGDYNEQFF
CDR3 DNA: TGTGCCAGCAGACCTGGACTAGCGGGAGACTACAATGAGCAGTTCTTC
V gene: TRBV4-2
clone size: .
J gene: TRBJ2-1
D gene: TRBD2

CDR3 protein: CAWSDRGIDEQFF
CDR3 DNA: TGTGCCTGGAGTGACAGGGGGATTGATGAGCAGTTCTTC
V gene: TRBV30
clone size: .
J gene: TRBJ2-1
D gene: TRBD1

CDR3 protein: CASSRTGGALTNEKLFF
CDR3 DNA: TGCGCCAGCAGCCGGACAGGGGGCGCTTTAACTAATGAAAAACTGTTTTTT
V gene: TRBV5-1
clone size: .
J gene: TRBJ1-4
D gene: TRBD1

CDR3 protein: CSVQTENTEAFF
CDR3 DNA: TGCAGCGTACAGACAGAGAACACTGAAGCTTTCTTT
V gene: TRBV29-1
clone size: .
J gene: TRBJ1-1
D gene: .

CDR3 protein: CASSIVAGQEEGYTF
CDR3 DNA: TGTGCCAGTAGTATTGTTGCGGGACAGGAGGAAGGCTACACCTTC
V gene: TRBV19
clone size: .
J gene: TRBJ1-2
D gene: TRBD1

CDR3 protein: CAWIGTEGWSYEQYF
CDR3 DNA: TGTGCCTGGATCGGGACAGAAGGATGGTCCTACGAGCAGTACTTC
V gene: TRBV30
clone size: few
J gene: TRBJ2-7
D gene: TRBD1

CDR3 protein: CASSATGANTGELFF
CDR3 DNA: TGTGCCAGCAGCGCGACAGGGGCAAACACCGGGGAGCTGTTTTTT
V gene: TRBV7-9
clone size: .
J gene: TRBJ2-2
D gene: TRBD1

CDR3 protein: CASDYLGRQFF
CDR3 DNA: TGTGCTAGTGACTATCTCGGGAGGCAGTTCTTC
V gene: TRBV12-5
clone size: .
J gene: TRBJ2-1
D gene: .

CDR3 protein: CASSSGGNQETQYF
CDR3 DNA: TGCGCCAGCAGCTCGGGAGGGAATCAAGAGACCCAGTACTTC
V gene: TRBV5-1
clone size: .
J gene: TRBJ2-5
D gene: TRBD2

CDR3 protein: CASRTGLDGYTF
CDR3 DNA: TGTGCCAGCAGGACGGGACTCGATGGCTACACCTTC
V gene: TRBV7-2
clone size: .
J gene: TRBJ1-2
D gene: .

CDR3 protein: CASSSTRLYNEQFF
CDR3 DNA: TGTGCCAGCAGCTCGACTAGGCTGTACAATGAGCAGTTCTTC
V gene: TRBV11-2
clone size: .
J gene: TRBJ2-1
D gene: .

CDR3 protein: CASINTGGAETQYF
CDR3 DNA: TGCGCCAGCATCAACACAGGGGGCGCGGAGACCCAGTACTTC
V gene: TRBV5-1
clone size: .
J gene: TRBJ2-5
D gene: TRBD1

CDR3 protein: CASSLDRANYGYTF
CDR3 DNA: TGTGCCAGCAGCCTAGACAGGGCTAACTATGGCTACACCTTC
V gene: TRBV7-9
clone size: .
J gene: TRBJ1-2
D gene: TRBD1

CDR3 protein: CATSRQDSYEQYF
CDR3 DNA: TGTGCCACCAGCAGACAAGACAGCTACGAGCAGTACTTC
V gene: TRBV15
clone size: .
J gene: TRBJ2-7
D gene: .

CDR3 protein: CASSQDWAPGLAGGYEQYF
CDR3 DNA: TGTGCCAGCAGCCAAGACTGGGCCCCGGGACTAGCGGGAGGGTACGAGCAGTACTTC
V gene: TRBV4-2
clone size: .
J gene: TRBJ2-7
D gene: TRBD2

CDR3 protein: CASSLLGQGPLQETQYF
CDR3 DNA: TGTGCCAGCAGCTTGCTAGGGCAGGGCCCCCTCCAAGAGACCCAGTACTTC
V gene: TRBV5-4
clone size: .
J gene: TRBJ2-5
D gene: .

CDR3 protein: CASSTSRDRDYEQYF
CDR3 DNA: TGTGCCAGTAGTACCAGCCGGGACAGGGACTACGAGCAGTACTTC
V gene: TRBV19
clone size: few
J gene: TRBJ2-7
D gene: TRBD1

CDR3 protein: CASRTFSGILDTQYF
CDR3 DNA: TGTGCCAGCAGGACCTTTAGCGGGATCTTGGATACGCAGTATTTT
V gene: TRBV27
clone size: .
J gene: TRBJ2-3
D gene: TRBD2

CDR3 protein: CASSLAGSSSAGHYGYTF
CDR3 DNA: TGTGCCAGCAGCTTAGCGGGCAGCTCTTCTGCGGGTCACTATGGCTACACCTTC
V gene: TRBV7-9
clone size: .
J gene: TRBJ1-2
D gene: .

CDR3 protein: CASSFREINNEQFF
CDR3 DNA: TGTGCCAGTAGTTTCCGGGAGATCAACAATGAGCAGTTCTTC
V gene: TRBV19
clone size: .
J gene: TRBJ2-1
D gene: .

CDR3 protein: CASSADTYGYTF
CDR3 DNA: TGTGCCAGCAGCGCGGACACCTATGGCTACACCTTC
V gene: TRBV5-4
clone size: once
J gene: TRBJ1-2
D gene: .

CDR3 protein: CASSLAGGPDQPQHF
CDR3 DNA: TGTGCCAGCAGCTTAGCAGGGGGTCCGGATCAGCCCCAGCATTTT
V gene: TRBV7-9
clone size: .
J gene: TRBJ1-5
D gene: .

CDR3 protein: CASSAGTVHLGYTF
CDR3 DNA: TGCGCCAGCAGCGCCGGGACAGTTCATCTTGGCTACACCTTC
V gene: TRBV10-2
clone size: .
J gene: TRBJ1-2
D gene: TRBD1

CDR3 protein: CASSGLVGGNTGELFF
CDR3 DNA: TGTGCCAGCAGCGGCTTAGTAGGAGGGAACACCGGGGAGCTGTTTTTT
V gene: TRBV9
clone size: once
J gene: TRBJ2-2
D gene: .

CDR3 protein: CASSLRGLSYEQYF
CDR3 DNA: TGTGCCAGCAGTTTGAGGGGACTCTCCTACGAGCAGTACTTC
V gene: TRBV27
clone size: .
J gene: TRBJ2-7
D gene: .

CDR3 protein: CASRGQGAYNEQFF
CDR3 DNA: TGTGCCAGCAGGGGACAGGGGGCCTACAATGAGCAGTTCTTC
V gene: TRBV5-5
clone size: once
J gene: TRBJ2-1
D gene: TRBD1